This T cell receptor (beta chain) originates from a study of shared clonotypes between healthy human individuals. Once extracted for a subset, genomic DNA was divided evenly among several immunoSEQ plates. Unsorted PBMC contributed about 270 ng DNA, some 29,000 T cell genomes, to each replicate PCR. Some clones are missing from TCRdb's copy, which holds only in-frame ones; the method was immunoSEQ multiplex PCR. The table lists about half a million clones, approximately 78% of them singletons. Caucasian adults residing in Nashville, Tennessee made up all the donors. Details on this clone: Its antigen is still unknown.

Study-wide points: Genetic and exposure-history diversity was limited by the small donor number.

The CDR3 extends over 15 amino acids. Per the germline V gene, CDR1 is LGHNA and CDR2 is YNFKEQ. The V and J ends lost 5 bases and 0 bases, in that order; junction bases with no gene match: 5. This clonotype originated in a woman aged 40 to 50 in good health. Some clones in this sample may be carry-over from other donors' samples. The chain employs TRBV4-2 and TRBJ2-3, with 7 bases aligning to TRBD2. Sequencing was performed on PBMCs. The CDR3 here is CASSTGTTSTDTQYF. The CDR3 DNA reads as TGTGCCAGCAGCACCGGGACTACTAGCACAGATACGCAGTATTTT.